The entry below describes one T cell receptor (beta chain). There is no known antigen for this receptor. Base quality data are lacking; no much larger clone is found one base away. This sample is drawn from a study of blood T cell repertoires in COVID-19 (dated by TCRdb to the early 2020s). In the study overall: Collaborator samples came from the United States, Italy and Spain and covered acute and convalescent phases of COVID-19. Subjects who had been exposed to COVID-19, were actively infected with it, or had recovered from it provided the deeply sampled blood TCRbeta repertoires that made up the dataset. The repertoires were released in a freely available public database meant as a resource for research on the immune response to SARS-CoV-2. A de-identified subject ID, COVID-19 status, age in years and sex were almost always included in the sample metadata. Samples were obtained from the ongoing ImmuneRACE study (first 160 participants) and from 1,000 to 1,500 subjects provided by 6 global collaborators. The material from the prospective study consisted of cDNA or gDNA derived from T cells, B-cell-depleted T cells, or PBMCs. Where available, HLA class I and class II types were obtained from metadata supplied by the sample provider rather than from assay-based typing.

Participants in the prospective study were aged roughly 18 to 90 years, lived in about two dozen United States geographic areas, and enrolled through a virtual design. In the prospective study, participants were assigned to cohorts based on the clinical history participants reported in a screening survey and a study questionnaire. Recovered participants in ImmuneRACE Cohort 3 were defined by two consecutive negative NP/OP PCR tests, clearance by a healthcare professional, or resolution of symptoms. Mobile phlebotomists in the prospective study collected whole blood, serum and a nasopharyngeal or oropharyngeal swab from every participant. Additional blood draws and questionnaires over an approximately 2-month period could optionally be provided by prospective study participants. Blood samples from the prospective study were shipped frozen or at room temperature prior to DNA extraction. The junction carries 12 bases between V and J, which are trimmed by 1 base and 5 bases respectively. The germline V gene gives CDR1 as SGHRS and CDR2 as YFSETQ. Reading from cysteine to phenylalanine, the CDR3 counts 14 amino acids. Just the 42-base CDR3 DNA is kept, in frame starting at base 1.

Broader findings and caveats from the paper: The amount of clinical and demographic metadata varied by source and participant and was provided uncurated.

The immunoSEQ Assay, a bias-controlled multiplex PCR, was used to amplify TCRbeta CDR3 regions from genomic DNA. The authors' pipeline ran thus. Nucleated cell counts per sample were estimated from amplification of reference gene primers within the assay. To quantify the absolute abundance of each unique TCRbeta CDR3 rearrangement, sequence reads were collapsed and filtered. For each sample, productive Simpson clonality was calculated as the square root of Simpson's diversity index across productive rearrangements. The source is immuneACCESS, and TCRdb retained only in-frame sequences with V and J called. Part of the clones is not carried over; for the studies checked, unresolved V genes explain less than half of this, and the remainder is unexplained. V, J and clone size derive from that table, while D and trimming were established from the DNA sequence. The table for this sample lists 200,000 to 250,000 clones; approximately 84% of them were counted only once. The ten largest clonotypes hold about 1.7% of the sample.

The chain uses TRBV5-1 and TRBJ1-2; possibly the D gene is TRBD1, per 5 matching bases. Sequenced material: PBMCs or T cells enriched from blood (not recorded which). This receptor was taken from a man between 40 and 49 years old who had recovered from COVID-19. The nucleotide sequence reads as follows: TGCGCCAGCAGCTTGTTAGACAGTCTTTATGGCTACACCTTC. This gives the protein CASSLLDSLYGYTF.